These 11 T cell receptor beta chains were all obtained from the same sample, sequenced in a study of cytomegalovirus exposure and HLA in healthy donors. PCR employed 60 Vbeta and 13 Jbeta primers. TCRdb's copy holds only in-frame clones and misses some; the assay was immunoSEQ multiplex PCR. The sample consists of over 100,000 clones, roughly 85% of them appearing once. Sequencing was done on a sample of PBMCs. These receptors came from a man in his thirties or forties in good health and CMV-seropositive.

The rearrangement uses TRBV9 and TRBJ2-7; TRBD1 is a possible D gene (6 bases). Deletions cut 0 bases from V and 4 bases from J, with 14 bases between. The germline V gene encodes CDR1 SGDLS and CDR2 YYNGEE. The CDR3 is 15 amino acids. The CDR3 region has the DNA TGTGCCAGCAGCGTAGGACAGGCGGCAGAGTACGAGCAGTACTTC. Translating gives CASSVGQAAEYEQYF.

The chain recombines TRBV7-2 with TRBJ2-7; TRBD1 might be the D (6 bases). CDR1 and CDR2 from the germline V gene are SGHTA and FQGNSA. The CDR3 totals 13 residues. V lost 6 bases, J lost 3 bases, and 12 bases lay in between. The CDR3 reads CASSRTGNYEQYF. CDR3 sequence (DNA): TGTGCCAGCAGTCGAACAGGGAACTACGAGCAGTACTTC. The full variable domain, completed using reference TRBV7-2 and TRBJ2-7, is GAGVSQSPSNKVTEKGKDVELRCDPISGHTALYWYRQSLGQGLEFLIYFQGNSAPDKSGLPSDRFSAERTGGSVSTLTIQRTQQEDSAVYLCASSRTGNYEQYFGPGTRLTVT.

The CDR3 region has the DNA TGTGCCAGCAGCCCAAGACTAGCGGGAGGCTACGAGCAGTACGTC. Translating gives CASSPRLAGGYEQYV. The chain employs TRBV11-1 and TRBJ2-7; TRBD2 agrees at 13 bases. Per the germline V gene, CDR1 is SGHAT and CDR2 is FQDESV (reference sequence). The CDR3 runs 15 residues. With 5 bases clipped from V and 3 bases from J, the junction kept 4 bases outside the gene matches.

The V gene is TRBV29-1, the J gene TRBJ2-1; D is unclear. V gave up 5 bases and J gave up 6 bases, with 20 bases separating them. Germline-derived CDR1 and CDR2 are SQVTM and ANQGSEA. The CDR3 is made up of 15 amino acids. The DNA for the CDR3 is TGCAGCGTTCAATCCCCAGGTGTTGGGTCCAATGAGCAGTTCTTC. It specifies CSVQSPGVGSNEQFF.

The table lists this clone with a few counts. V and J are TRBV11-2 and TRBJ1-1; a possible D gene is TRBD1 (5 bases). Trimming pared 5 bases from V and 11 bases from J, leaving 15 bases between. Germline loops: CDR1 SGHAT, CDR2 FQNNGV. The CDR3 sequence is 12 residues long. The CDR3 spells CASSPKGAWAFF. Written as DNA, the CDR3 is TGTGCCAGCAGCCCCAAAGGGGCATGGGCTTTCTTT.

With regard to this clone: An end of the junction does not agree with germline; a read error may underlie this. The chain has TRBV27 and TRBJ1-1, with no clear D. This CDR3 has 13 residues. Germline V gene lookup returns CDR1 MNHEY and CDR2 SMNVEV (reference sequence). CDR3 sequence reads: CTSSFVGSTEAFF. CDR3 coding DNA: TGTACCAGCAGTTTCGTAGGGAGCACTGAAGCTTTCTTT.

The V call is TRBV9, the J call TRBJ1-3; D is unclear. CDR3 length: 16 residues. The germline CDR1 and CDR2 sequences are SGDLS and YYNGEE. V was trimmed by 0 bases and J by 0 bases, leaving 10 bases between them. CDR3 protein: CASSVAGSISGNTIYF. For the CDR3, the DNA is TGTGCCAGCAGCGTAGCAGGCAGCATCTCTGGAAACACCATATATTTT.

V is TRBV5-1 and J is TRBJ2-6; D not certain. Per the germline V gene, CDR1 is SGHRS and CDR2 is YFSETQ. V gave up 2 bases and J gave up 6 bases, with 12 bases separating them. This CDR3 comprises 15 residues. The CDR3 sequence: CASSLNPFPANVLTF. In DNA, the CDR3 is TGCGCCAGCAGCTTAAATCCATTCCCGGCCAACGTCCTGACTTTC.

The CDR3 bases are TGTGCCAGCAGCCAAGAGTGGGGCCTTGAGGGGGGGCCTCAAGAGACCCAGTACTTC. It yields the protein CASSQEWGLEGGPQETQYF. V is TRBV14 and J is TRBJ2-5, with D possibly matching TRBD2 (7 bases). Per germline, CDR1 SGHDN and CDR2 FVKESK. V was cut by 0 bases and J by 2 bases, with 22 bases left in between. This CDR3 is 19 amino acids long.

The genes are TRBV11-1 and TRBJ1-6, with D tentatively TRBD1 (5 bases). V was cut by 5 bases and J by 4 bases, with 9 bases left in between. CDR1 is SGHAT, CDR2 FQDESV, per germline (reference sequence). This CDR3 has 14 residues. CDR3: CASSRQPYNSPLHF. CDR3 nucleotide sequence: TGTGCCAGCAGCCGACAGCCTTATAATTCACCCCTCCACTTT.

The rearrangement joins TRBV27 to TRBJ2-7; D might be TRBD1 (8 bases). This CDR3 contains 15 residues. V lost 5 bases and J lost 7, with 21 bases in between. Germline-derived CDR1 and CDR2 are MNHEY and SMNVEV (reference sequence). In DNA, the CDR3 is TGTGCCAGCAGTGCGTACAGGGGGGGGTCGAGGGAGCAGTACTTC. Translation: CASSAYRGGSREQYF.